This TCR beta chain was retrieved from a study of cytomegalovirus exposure and HLA in healthy donors (dated by TCRdb to 2015 to 2018). Concerning the study at large: An earlier analysis of more than 550 of the donors reported 276 Gb of sequence data and 90 million to 120 million unique TCR beta sequences obtained from about 200 million T cells. Roughly 300 gigabases of sequencing data and around 88 million unique TCR sequences made up an early release that covered fewer than 650 HLA-typed donors. Of the roughly 410 genotyped donors, 81% were placed in the genetic ancestry cluster associated with self-reported Caucasian donors. The aim of the study was to test whether cataloging public T cell receptors could identify signatures of past pathogen exposure. The T cell repertoires of 666 subjects were profiled by immunosequencing and related to cytomegalovirus serostatus. A separate validation cohort of 100 to 150 different subjects was used in addition to the approximately 700-subject first cohort. The study combined high-throughput TCR immunosequencing, statistical association of individual TCRs with disease status, and machine learning to predict cytomegalovirus infection status. A later analysis re-analyzed previously published TCR beta repertoires from 666 donors and added high-resolution HLA genotyping to study TCR occurrence patterns. Rather than using new phenotypic data, the later analysis identified candidate immune exposures from TCR beta sequences and from how often those sequences occurred across donors. To decide whether each TCR beta V gene segment behaved as functional or pseudogenic, an earlier analysis of approximately 600 of the donors relied on high-throughput TCR beta sequencing. Donor age, sex, ethnicity and CMV serostatus were compiled alongside the repertoire data. In a later genetic analysis, genome-wide SNP genotypes for 398 of the 666 donors were used, and that subset was treated as a discovery cohort. All discovery cohort repertoires had been generated on a single sequencing platform. HLA typing covered class I and class II loci at four-digit resolution. The number of typed donors differed by locus: roughly 629-640 for A, B, C, DRB1 and DQB1; about 520 for DQA1; roughly 600 for DPA1; and around 450 for DPB1. Roughly five DR-DQ haplotypes were handled as single units for association and clustering, since linkage in the cohort was strong. Among about 390 genotyped donors of the cohort, an average of around 240,000 unique TCR beta nucleotide sequences were sequenced per donor, roughly a sixth of them non-productive. General conclusions and limits of the study: Some IMGT-functional V segments, including TRBV6-2 and TRBV6-3, could not be distinguished by the 87-base-pair reads and were therefore excluded. Most TCR sequences were seen in very few donors, while some public TCRs were found in many individuals. HLA typing was unavailable for some donors at each locus, so association tests used only the typed subset. A further reported finding was that TCR beta sequences accurately predicted the HLA-A and HLA-B alleles for most subjects in the first cohort. In an earlier analysis of some 500 of the donors, most TCR beta V segments appeared in productive rearrangements about 90% or about 30% of the time, broadly matching IMGT annotations. In a later genetic analysis, fewer N-insertions in productive TCRs were reported among donors in an Asian-associated ancestry cluster than the approximately 670-donor mean. When HLA alleles, especially DR and DQ, strongly co-occurred, TCR associations were difficult to assign to individual alleles. Sequencing depth was assumed to be roughly uniform across donors in the presence/absence analyses, though that assumption may not hold. In vitro tests confirmed that a few of the cytomegalovirus-associated TCR beta chains recognize cytomegalovirus antigens. In a later analysis, most CMV-associated TCR beta chains were found to appear HLA-restricted, with HLA associations seemingly driven largely by CMV exposure. The earlier analysis of some 540 of the donors excluded fewer than 20 rarely observed V segments, including chromosome 9 orphons, because counts were too low. A total of some 180 TCR beta chains were listed by the study as associated with cytomegalovirus. Linkage disequilibrium might explain the correlated functional status among segregating V segments, but an unknown experimental factor could not be excluded. A cluster of highly shared sequence variants was judged likely to represent a technical artifact of the sequencing pipeline. Cytomegalovirus status was reported to be diagnosed by the classifier with high specificity and sensitivity in both the original and validation cohorts. In a later analysis, HLA-associated TCR beta chains were found to be more clonally expanded and to have lower generation probabilities than equally common non-associated chains. A later genetic analysis associated a missense DCLRE1C variant with V-gene and J-gene trimming of TCR beta chains, and an independent cohort replicated the association. For the cohort, immune exposure information was limited to CMV serostatus. In this cohort, only TCR beta chains were sequenced, and detectable features were limited by the absence of alpha or paired-chain data. Specific HLA alleles were associated with 18,000 or so TCR beta sequences at a false discovery rate of 0.05 in a later analysis. According to a later analysis, TCR association rates differed among HLA loci, with DRB1 alleles showing the most associated TCRs and HLA-C alleles showing the fewest. The authors suggested that the approach could potentially be extended to other disease states and immunological phenotypes. According to a later analysis, parvovirus B19, influenza, CMV and Epstein-Barr virus appeared linked to several top co-occurrence clusters.

Library construction relied on the immunoSEQ multiplex PCR assay. A mixture of 60 forward primers for TCR Vbeta segments and 13 reverse primers for TCR Jbeta segments was used in the multiplex PCR. The CDR3 region of rearranged TCR beta genes was amplified from genomic DNA by a multiplex PCR assay. Amplified TCR beta libraries were sequenced as 87-base-pair reads on the Illumina HiSeq System. The study's processing was this. In a later analysis, approximately 74 million unique TCR beta chains were counted across the roughly 670 repertoires, and roughly 11 million of these chains were shared by at least two donors. A nearest-neighbor algorithm error-corrected the raw reads and collapsed the reads into unique sequences, merging closely related sequences to remove PCR and sequencing errors. CDR3 sequences were aligned to IMGT reference sequences to assign V, D and J gene segments. Each retained sequence needed at least a six-nucleotide match to both a V gene segment and a J gene segment. A rearrangement was called productive if the CDR3 had no stop codons and remained in frame with V and J, and every other rearrangement was called non-productive. Following IMGT convention, CDR3 was defined as the stretch from the second conserved V-encoded cysteine up to the conserved J-encoded phenylalanine. In an earlier analysis of 550 to 650 of the donors, sequences lacking an unambiguous match to a single V gene segment were excluded. In an earlier analysis of roughly 600 of the donors, a V segment was called functional when productive rearrangements were above 56.7%, and segregating when the standard deviation between donors exceeded 5%. A statistical classification framework was developed to diagnose cytomegalovirus status using the catalog of TCR beta chain sequences. In a later analysis, TCR nucleotide sequences were compared against IMGT/GENE-DB human TR gene sequences so that V and J genes could be assigned. The TCRdist pipeline was used in a later analysis to assign CDR3 sequences and most-parsimonious VDJ recombination scenarios. In a later analysis, each TCR beta chain was defined by its CDR3 amino acid sequence together with its V-gene family, and reads without a unique V-gene family were excluded. A later analysis removed 592 highly shared, low-generation-probability nucleotide sequences to deal with suspected cross-contamination and a sequencing artifact. In a later analysis, a clonal expansion index was calculated for each public chain from normalized within-repertoire ranks of inferred template counts. A later analysis computed generation probabilities with a VDJ recombination model fitted to out-of-frame rearrangements, and checked the results against IGoR. A later analysis scored TCR-TCR, TCR-HLA and TCR-CMV co-occurrence with hypergeometric tests, applying a repertoire-size bias correction to TCR pairs. A later analysis estimated false discovery rates by permuting HLA or CMV assignments 20 times. In a later analysis, co-occurring TCRs were grouped using DBSCAN, and TCRdist sequence similarity was added for clustering within HLA-allele-positive subsets. For co-occurrence clustering, repertoires with fewer than 30,000 or more than 120,000 public chains were excluded, along with four to six repertoires with anomalous nucleotide sharing. This immuneACCESS table, as held by TCRdb, lists in-frame sequences with V and J called but not all clones. Of the missing ones, under half trace to an unresolved V gene in checked studies; the others have no known cause. That table furnishes V, J and clone size, whereas the DNA furnished D and trimming. The sample records about 78,000 clones, approximately 77% of which are singletons. Around 10% of the sample rests with the top ten.

Comments on this clone: Its cognate antigen has yet to be identified. The sample holds no much larger clone one base away, and base qualities are not on file.

The cohort comprised around 700 healthy bone marrow donors. Cohort members were all nominally healthy when sampled, although unrecorded immune exposures were likely present. The donor tested CMV seropositive and was one of the 289 seropositive cohort members. A peripheral blood sample was collected from each donor, and TCR beta sequencing was performed on peripheral blood mononuclear cells. The Qiagen DNeasy Blood Extraction Kit was used to extract genomic DNA from the blood cell samples. The junction shows trimming of 0 bases on V and 2 bases on J, plus 14 bases between the germline ends. The CDR3, cysteine through phenylalanine, is 16 amino acids long. Only the CDR3 DNA is retained, 48 bases long and in frame from the first base. According to the germline V gene, CDR1 reads SGHVS and CDR2 reads FQNEAQ.

The receptor chain draws on TRBV7-8 and TRBJ2-7; the D gene remains uncertain. The source is a middle-aged woman in good health and CMV-seropositive. The sample consisted of PBMCs. The bases are TGTGCCAGCAGCTTAGCGAAATCGTCGGAGCCCTACGAGCAGTACTTC. Its product reads: CASSLAKSSEPYEQYF.